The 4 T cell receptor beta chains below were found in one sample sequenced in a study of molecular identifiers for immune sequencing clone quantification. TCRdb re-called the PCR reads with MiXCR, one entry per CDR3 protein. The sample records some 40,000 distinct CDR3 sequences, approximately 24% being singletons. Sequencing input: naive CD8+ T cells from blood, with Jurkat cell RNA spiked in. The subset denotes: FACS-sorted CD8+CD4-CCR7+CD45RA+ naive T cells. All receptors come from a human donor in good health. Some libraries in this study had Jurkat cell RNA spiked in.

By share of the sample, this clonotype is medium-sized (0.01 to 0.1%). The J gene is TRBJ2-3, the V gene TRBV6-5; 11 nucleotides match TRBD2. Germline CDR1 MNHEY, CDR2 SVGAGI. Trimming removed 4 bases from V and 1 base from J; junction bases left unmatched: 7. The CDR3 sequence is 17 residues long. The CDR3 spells CASSFRTSGLGTDTQYF. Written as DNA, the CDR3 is TGTGCCAGCAGTTTCCGGACTAGCGGGTTAGGCACAGATACGCAGTATTTT.

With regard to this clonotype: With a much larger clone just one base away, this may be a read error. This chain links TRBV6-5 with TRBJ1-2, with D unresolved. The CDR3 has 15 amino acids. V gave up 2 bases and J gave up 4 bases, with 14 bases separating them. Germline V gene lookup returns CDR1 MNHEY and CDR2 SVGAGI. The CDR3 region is CASSYPPNQGYGYTF. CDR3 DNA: TGTGCCAGCAGTTACCCCCCCAACCAAGGCTATGGCTACACCTTC.

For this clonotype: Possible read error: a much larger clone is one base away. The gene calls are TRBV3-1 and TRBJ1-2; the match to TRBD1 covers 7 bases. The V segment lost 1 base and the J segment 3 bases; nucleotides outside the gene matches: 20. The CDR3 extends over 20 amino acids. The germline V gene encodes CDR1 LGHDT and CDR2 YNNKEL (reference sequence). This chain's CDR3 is CASSQVRATSDRSGDYGYTF. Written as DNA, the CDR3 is TGTGCCAGCAGCCAAGTTCGAGCCACCTCGGACAGGTCCGGGGACTATGGCTACACCTTC.

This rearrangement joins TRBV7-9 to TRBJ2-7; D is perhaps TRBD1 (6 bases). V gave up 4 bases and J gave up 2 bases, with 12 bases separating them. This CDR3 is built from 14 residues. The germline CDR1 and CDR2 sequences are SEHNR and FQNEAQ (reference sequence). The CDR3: CASSSPGQPYEQYF. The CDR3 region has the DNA TGTGCCAGCAGCTCGCCGGGACAACCCTACGAGCAGTACTTC.